This T cell receptor (beta chain) comes out of a study of CXCR3-negative and CXCR3-positive naive CD8 T cells. Study results and caveats: TRB CDR3 hydrophobicity was greater in CXCR3-positive naive cells than in CXCR3-negative naive cells. Whereas memory cells differed, naive CXCR3-negative and CXCR3-positive cells shared similar TRBV-TRBJ usage.

Naive CD8+ T cells had a CD45RO-CCR7+CD27+CD95- phenotype. UMI-labeled TRB cDNA libraries were prepared by 5' RACE. TCRdb reanalyzed the 5' RACE reads and collapses them to one entry per CDR3 protein, without DNA. The sample table includes approximately 100,000 distinct CDR3 sequences. Turning to this clonotype: Antigen specificity is unknown.

The CDR3 contains 14 residues. CDR1 is LGHDT and CDR2 is YNNKEL in the germline V gene (reference sequence). This receptor was obtained from a human donor in good health. Some clones in this sample may be carry-over from other donors' samples. This chain joins TRBV3-1 and TRBJ2-7. Sequencing used naive CXCR3+ CD8+ T cells from blood. Regarding subset: CD45RO-CCR7+CD27+CD95- naive CD8+ T cells expressing CXCR3 (TNR3+). The CDR3 sequence: CASSQGWGLYEQYF.